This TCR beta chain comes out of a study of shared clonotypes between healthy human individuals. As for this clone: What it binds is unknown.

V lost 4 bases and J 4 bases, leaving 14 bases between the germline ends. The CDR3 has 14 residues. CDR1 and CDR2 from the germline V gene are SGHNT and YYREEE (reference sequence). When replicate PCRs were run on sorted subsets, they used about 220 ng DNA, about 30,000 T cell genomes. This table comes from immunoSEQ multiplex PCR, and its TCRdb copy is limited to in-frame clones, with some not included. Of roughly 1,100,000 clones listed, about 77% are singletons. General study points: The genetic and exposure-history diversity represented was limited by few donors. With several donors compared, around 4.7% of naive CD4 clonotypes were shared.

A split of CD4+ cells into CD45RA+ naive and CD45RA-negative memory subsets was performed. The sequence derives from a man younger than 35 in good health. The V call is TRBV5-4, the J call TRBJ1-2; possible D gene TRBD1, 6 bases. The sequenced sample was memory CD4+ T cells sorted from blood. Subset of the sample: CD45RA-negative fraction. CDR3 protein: CASSPREGGYGYTF. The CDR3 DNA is TGTGCCAGCAGCCCGAGGGAGGGGGGCTATGGCTACACCTTC.